This TCR beta chain was captured by sequencing in a study of shared clonotypes between healthy human individuals (dated by TCRdb to about 2020). Looking at the study overall: The cohort comprised two women and a few men aged 18 to 49 years. Leukapheresis yielded between about 0.9 and 9.5 billion PBMCs per donor. For each donor, three plates each were used for CD4 naive and CD4 memory, two plates were used for CD8 naive, and one plate was used for CD8 memory. To estimate repertoire size and how much clonotypes are shared between individuals, the study performed deep sequencing of blood TCR repertoires from a few healthy adults. To increase sequencing depth and limit assay-specific biases, TCR repertoire library preparation and sequencing were carried out by different laboratories using diverse techniques. Results the study describes overall, beyond this receptor: Sampling was limited to blood, and TCR repertoires in tissue likely differ from TCR repertoires in blood. Based on pairwise subsampling, the degree of clonotype sharing among donors was expected to be affected by sequencing depth. Sharing across a few donors was observed for about 5% of naive CD4, 3% to 3.5% of naive CD8, about 2.3% of memory CD4, and about 0.4% of memory CD8 clonotypes. Because the study included a small number of donors, the genetic and exposure-history diversity represented was limited. Even with the large sequencing depth, rarefaction of the sorted-subset datasets indicated that sequencing was incomplete. Naive subsets generally had larger estimated clonotype richness than memory subsets did. Higher generation probabilities were observed for clonotypes shared by all four sorted-subset donors than for non-shared clonotypes.

This clone was seen a handful of times. The antigen it recognizes is unknown. No much larger clone is present one base from it, and per-base qualities are unavailable. Healthy HIV-negative adults with no recently reported acute infections or vaccinations were included as donors. All donors were Caucasian adults living in Nashville, Tennessee, USA. Magnetic negative selection was used to enrich CD4+ T cells, after which naive cells were positively selected on CD45RA and the negative fraction became the memory subset. Blood was collected by leukapheresis, and PBMCs were isolated by Ficoll-Histopaque density gradient centrifugation and then cryopreserved in liquid nitrogen vapor phase. Purity and quantity of every magnetically sorted T cell population were checked by analytical flow cytometry. Genomic DNA was isolated from each sorted fraction and quantified by UV absorbance on a Nanodrop 2000c. Ends trimmed: V by 4 bases, J by 4 bases; bases unmatched to a gene: 1. According to the germline V gene, CDR1 reads SNHLY and CDR2 reads FYNNEI. The CDR3 measures 15 amino acids from cysteine to phenylalanine. Left in the record is the CDR3 DNA by itself, 45 bases read in frame from the first base.

Using the deep immunoSEQ assay, multiplex PCR amplified TCR CDR3 regions from genomic DNA. Genomic DNA extracted from each cell subset was distributed evenly over all wells of several immunoSEQ 96-well plates, and each plate served as one replicate. Each replicate PCR for sorted subsets received around 200 ng genomic DNA, equal to roughly 30,000 T cell genomes. The purified libraries were quantified using a Qubit 3.0 fluorometer, sized with a Bioanalyzer 2100, and then quantified again using the KAPA Library Quantification kit. Each immunoSEQ 96-well plate was sequenced on its own single-read 150-cycle Illumina NextSeq 550 flow cell. The authors processed their data as follows. Because only junctional sequences without quality scores were contained in the immunoSEQ output, filtering matching that applied to full-length reads could not be performed. Sequences were annotated with PyIR, a Python wrapper for IgBLAST v1.9, using IMGT germline references to assign V/J genes and CDR3. Reads with weak V/J assignments (E-value above 1e-6), missing CDR3, stop codons, out-of-frame junctions, or ambiguous translated residues were removed. V3J clonotypes were defined as sequences sharing the same inferred V gene, J gene, and CDR3 amino acid sequence. To compute the percentage overlap between repertoires, the number of shared unique clonotypes was divided by the size of the smaller repertoire. Richness of each repertoire was evaluated using RTK rarefaction, the Chao1 estimator, and Recon v2.1 estimates of unobserved clonotypes. For all TCRbeta clonotypes obtained by the gDNA method from a handful of donors, generation probabilities were computed with OLGA. TCRdb's version of the immuneACCESS table is confined to in-frame rearrangements and falls short of the full clone set. An unresolved V gene accounts for under half of the shortfall where checked; the remainder is of unknown origin. The V and J calls and clone size are taken from that table; D and trimming were inferred from the DNA. Counted in this sample were about 980,000 clones; 60% to 85% of them appeared once. The top ten clonotypes cover approximately 1.5% of the sample.

Sequenced input: memory CD4+ T cells sorted from blood. The meaning of the sample's cell subset or site label: CD45RA-negative fraction. The sequence was obtained from a young man in good health. Here the chain combines TRBV2 and TRBJ1-6, with 10 bases in between that match TRBD1. Read as DNA, the sequence is TGTGCCAGCAGTGGACAGGGGGCTTATAATTCACCCCTCCACTTT. It specifies CASSGQGAYNSPLHF.